This entry describes one T cell receptor beta chain. There is no known antigen for this receptor. The record has no base qualities; no much larger clone is one base away. This sample was taken from a study of blood T cell repertoires in COVID-19 (dated by TCRdb to between 2020 and 2021). The study in broad terms: Collaborator samples came from the United States, Italy and Spain and covered acute and convalescent phases of COVID-19. The prospective study material was composed of cDNA or gDNA derived from T cells, B-cell-depleted T cells, or PBMCs. Subjects who had been exposed to COVID-19, were actively infected with it, or had recovered from it provided the deeply sampled blood TCRbeta repertoires that made up the dataset. The repertoires were released in a freely available public database intended as a resource for research on the immune response to SARS-CoV-2. Samples came from the ongoing ImmuneRACE study (first 160 participants) plus 1,254 subjects from 6 global collaborators. Nearly every sample came with metadata listing a de-identified subject ID, COVID-19 status, age in years and sex. Where available, HLA class I and class II types were obtained from metadata supplied by the sample provider rather than from assay-based typing.

Relative to germline, V is missing 4 bases and J is missing 2 bases, with 7 bases of the junction outside any gene match. From a lookup of the germline V gene, CDR1 and CDR2 are SGHVS and FNYEAQ. Spanning cysteine to phenylalanine, the CDR3 consists of 15 amino acids. CDR3 DNA only is kept here, 45 bases in frame from base 1. In Seattle, one collaborating source enrolled patients while the infection was active and tracked those patients longitudinally over the course of disease. Collaborating institutions collected whole blood in K2EDTA tubes following their own protocols. For TCRbeta analysis, collaborator samples were shipped as frozen whole blood, as isolated PBMCs, or as DNA extracted from either sample type. Broad study findings and their caveats: How much clinical and demographic metadata was included differed by source and by participant, and the metadata was provided uncurated.

TCRbeta CDR3 regions were amplified from genomic DNA using the immunoSEQ Assay, a bias-controlled multiplex PCR. Per the source publication's procedure: Nucleated cell counts per sample were estimated from amplification of reference gene primers within the assay. To quantify the absolute abundance of each unique TCRbeta CDR3 rearrangement, sequence reads were collapsed and filtered. For each sample, productive Simpson clonality was calculated as the square root of Simpson's diversity index over productive rearrangements. Drawn from immuneACCESS, this table holds only the in-frame rearrangements with V and J called that TCRdb kept. Clones are partly lost; checked studies trace under half to an unresolved V gene and leave the rest unexplained. V, J and clone size were drawn from that table, and D and trimming were deduced from the DNA. The sample contains approximately 350,000 clones, approximately 91% of them found a single time. The ten biggest clones cover 7.3% of the sample.

This TCR derives from a woman between 65 and 79 years old with COVID-19, enrolled during active disease. This receptor chain uses TRBV7-6 and TRBJ2-5; 7 nucleotides in the junction match TRBD1. Sequencing was performed on peripheral blood. DNA sequence: TGTGCCAGCAGCTCCTTTGGGGACAGTCAAGAGACCCAGTACTTC. This encodes CASSSFGDSQETQYF.